These 4 T cell receptor beta chains originate from one sample sequenced in a study of T cells in Graves' hyperthyroidism and ophthalmopathy. Using RNA transcripts as the source, TCR beta CDR3 regions were amplified. The HTBI primer set drove a first-round RT-PCR of the TCR CDR3. TCRdb re-called the multiplex PCR reads with MiXCR, one entry per CDR3 protein. The sample consists of over 450,000 distinct CDR3 sequences, roughly 15% of them appearing once. Sequences were obtained from blood. All receptors derive from a woman younger than 30 with Graves' ophthalmopathy.

The chain uses TRBV12-3 or TRBV12-4 and TRBJ2-4, with 8 positions matching TRBD1. V was clipped by 3 bases and J by 0 bases; unmatched bases: 10. The CDR3 spans 18 residues. CDR3 amino acids: CASSFYRTGTIAKNIQYF. As DNA, the CDR3 is TGTGCCAGCAGTTTTTATCGGACAGGGACCATAGCCAAAAACATTCAGTACTTC.

This clonotype was counted ten times or more. This chain joins TRBV9 and TRBJ2-5, with 7 bases fitting TRBD2. Germline V CDR1 and CDR2: SGDLS, YYNGEE. The CDR3 loop spans 15 amino acids. V shed 0 bases, J shed 2 bases, and the junction held 4 bases outside the gene matches. The CDR3 is CASSVATSAQETQYF. The CDR3 nucleotides read TGTGCCAGCAGCGTAGCCACTAGCGCGCAAGAGACCCAGTACTTC.

This clonotype was recorded a few times. This CDR3 is CASSVDSGRTYNEQFF. CDR3 DNA: TGTGCCAGCAGTGTCGATAGCGGGAGGACCTACAATGAGCAGTTCTTC. The chain employs TRBV9 and TRBJ2-1, with 10 bases fitting TRBD2. This CDR3 region has 16 residues. Germline V lookup: CDR1 SGDLS, CDR2 YYNGEE. J was trimmed by 2 bases and V by 5 bases; bases with no gene match: 7.

This clonotype was seen at least ten times. This chain links TRBV2 with TRBJ1-1, with D unclear. Trimming removed 11 bases at V and 0 bases at J, with 7 bases between. Germline loops: CDR1 SNHLY, CDR2 FYNNEI. CDR3 length: 11 amino acids. The CDR3, as DNA: TGTGCCGGAACAGTGAACACTGAAGCTTTCTTT. It encodes CAGTVNTEAFF.